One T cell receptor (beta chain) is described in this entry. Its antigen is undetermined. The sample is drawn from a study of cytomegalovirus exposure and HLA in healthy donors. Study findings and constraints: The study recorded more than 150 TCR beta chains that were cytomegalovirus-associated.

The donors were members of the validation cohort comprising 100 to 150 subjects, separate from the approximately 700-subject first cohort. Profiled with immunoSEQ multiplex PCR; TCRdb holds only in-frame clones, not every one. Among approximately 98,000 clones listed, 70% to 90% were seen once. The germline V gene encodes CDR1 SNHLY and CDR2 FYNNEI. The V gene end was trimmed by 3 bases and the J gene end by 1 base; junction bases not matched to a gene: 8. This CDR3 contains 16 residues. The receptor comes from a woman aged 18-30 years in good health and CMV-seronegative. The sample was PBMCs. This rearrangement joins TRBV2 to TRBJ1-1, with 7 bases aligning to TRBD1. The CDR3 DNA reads TGTGCCAGCAGTGACGTGACTTGGACAGGGAACACTGAAGCTTTCTTT. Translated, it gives CASSDVTWTGNTEAFF. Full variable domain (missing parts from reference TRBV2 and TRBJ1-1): EPEVTQTPSHQVTQMGQEVILRCVPISNHLYFYWYRQILGQKVEFLVSFYNNEISEKSEIFDDQFSVERPDGSNFTLKIRSTKLEDSAMYFCASSDVTWTGNTEAFFGQGTRLTVV.